The 25 T cell receptor beta chains below come from one sample, sequenced in a study of cytomegalovirus exposure and HLA in healthy donors. Repertoires were generated with immunoSEQ multiplex PCR, while TCRdb's copy carries only in-frame clones and drops some. The repertoire holds around 300,000 clones, with around nine tenths as singletons. The sample consisted of PBMCs. These receptors originate from a woman younger than 35 in good health and CMV-seronegative.

This clone appeared a single time. V gene TRBV28 combines with J gene TRBJ1-2; unclear D gene. The CDR3 extends over 14 amino acids. Germline CDR1 MDHEN, CDR2 SYDVKM. Trimming took off 5 bases at V and 2 bases at J, with 12 bases between the two ends. CDR3 sequence reads: CASSLGRRNYGYTF. CDR3 in DNA: TGTGCCAGCAGTCTCGGGAGACGCAACTATGGCTACACCTTC.

V is TRBV5-4 and J is TRBJ2-7; possibly TRBD2 for D (5 bases). Looked up from germline, CDR1 is SGHNT and CDR2 is YYREEE (reference sequence). The CDR3 runs 12 residues. V was shortened by 7 bases and J by 6 bases, with 14 bases between the two germline ends. CDR3 in amino acids: CASRGSKREQYF. CDR3 bases: TGTGCCAGCCGTGGGAGTAAACGCGAGCAGTACTTC.

The chain carries TRBV2 and TRBJ2-7, with 11 nucleotides matching TRBD2. Germline V gene lookup returns CDR1 SNHLY and CDR2 FYNNEI. The CDR3 is 14 amino acids. Germline trimming cut 7 bases from V and 2 bases from J; bases unmatched to any gene: 4. CDR3 sequence: CASIGTSGPYEQYF. The DNA for the CDR3 is TGTGCCAGCATCGGGACTAGCGGTCCCTACGAGCAGTACTTC. The full variable domain, in which reference TRBV2 and TRBJ2-7 provide the parts outside the CDR3, is EPEVTQTPSHQVTQMGQEVILRCVPISNHLYFYWYRQILGQKVEFLVSFYNNEISEKSEIFDDQFSVERPDGSNFTLKIRSTKLEDSAMYFCASIGTSGPYEQYFGPGTRLTVT.

J is TRBJ1-1 and V is TRBV19; possibly TRBD1 for D (5 bases). The germline V and J ends were trimmed by 5 bases and 5 bases, with 12 bases remaining between them. Germline V gene lookup returns CDR1 LNHDA and CDR2 SQIVND (reference sequence). This CDR3 is built from 13 residues. CDR3 sequence: CASSYAGSTEAFF. For the CDR3, the DNA is TGTGCCAGTAGTTACGCAGGGTCAACTGAAGCTTTCTTT.

This chain links TRBV7-9 with TRBJ2-7, with 7 bases aligning to TRBD2. This CDR3 has 17 residues. With 5 bases clipped from V and 0 bases from J, the junction kept 13 bases outside the gene matches. Per germline, CDR1 SEHNR and CDR2 FQNEAQ (reference sequence). CDR3 amino acids: CASSPFYSGPSSYEQYF. The CDR3 DNA sequence: TGTGCCAGCAGCCCATTTTATAGCGGGCCTAGCTCCTACGAGCAGTACTTC.

V is TRBV2 and J is TRBJ2-1, with D tentatively TRBD1 (6 bases). V dropped 8 bases and J dropped 5 bases, with 19 bases sitting between them. Germline V lookup: CDR1 SNHLY, CDR2 FYNNEI. The CDR3 is 15 residues long. The DNA for the CDR3 is TGTGCCAGCCGCGAGGAACAGGGAAAACACAATGAGCAGTTCTTC. This encodes CASREEQGKHNEQFF.

This clone has only one observation. The chain links TRBV5-8 to TRBJ1-5, with 7 nucleotides matching TRBD1. With V trimmed by 4 bases and J by 4 bases, 11 bases remained unmatched. The CDR3 is 16 amino acids. Germline-derived CDR1 and CDR2 are SGHTS and YDEGEE. Written as DNA, the CDR3 is TGTGCCAGCAGCCGACAGGGAAACGAAGGGAATCAGCCCCAGCATTTT. Translation gives CASSRQGNEGNQPQHF.

V usage is TRBV18 and J usage is TRBJ1-1, with a tentative D call TRBD1 (6 bases). CDR1 is KGHSH and CDR2 is LQKENI in the germline V gene. V dropped 2 bases and J dropped 4 bases, with 14 bases sitting between them. The CDR3 spans 15 residues. CDR3 in amino acids: CASSPGGLYGTEAFF. In DNA form, the CDR3 reads TGTGCCAGCTCACCAGGGGGCCTTTACGGCACTGAAGCTTTCTTT.

This chain joins TRBV27 and TRBJ2-3; D remains unclear. The CDR3 is 13 amino acids. Trimming left V 2 bases short and J 6 bases short, with 9 bases between. Germline V gives CDR1 MNHEY, CDR2 SMNVEV (reference sequence). Here the CDR3 DNA reads TGTGCCAGCAGTTTAGGGTCGAGGGATACGCAGTATTTT. Protein product: CASSLGSRDTQYF.

The J gene is TRBJ2-5, the V gene TRBV7-8; D unclear. CDR3 length equals 13 residues. Germline CDR1 SGHVS, CDR2 FQNEAQ. V was trimmed by 6 bases and J by 8 bases, leaving 16 bases between them. The CDR3 sequence is CASSLPPPGTQYF. The CDR3 DNA is TGTGCCAGCAGTTTACCCCCACCAGGTACCCAGTACTTC. Drawing the rest from reference TRBV7-8 and TRBJ2-5, the complete variable domain is GAGVSQSPRYKVAKRGQDVALRCDPISGHVSLFWYQQALGQGPEFLTYFQNEAQLDKSGLPSDRFFAERPEGSVSTLKIQRTQQEDSAVYLCASSLPPPGTQYFGPGTRLLVL.

This clone was detected once. The chain links TRBV5-6 to TRBJ2-1; D remains unclear. This CDR3 comprises 14 residues. Trimming stripped 0 bases from V and 3 bases from J, with 7 bases between. Germline V lookup: CDR1 SGHDT, CDR2 YYEEEE. The CDR3 here is CASSLGQYYNEQFF. In nucleotides, the CDR3 is TGTGCCAGCAGCTTGGGTCAGTACTACAATGAGCAGTTCTTC.

The chain couples TRBV5-6 to TRBJ2-7; 12 nucleotides align to TRBD2. V shed 4 bases and J 7 bases; nucleotides not matched to a gene: 12. Germline assignment: CDR1 SGHDT and CDR2 YYEEEE. The CDR3 is 16 amino acids. This CDR3 is CASSTRLTSGSGEQYF. CDR3 nucleotides: TGTGCCAGCAGCACGAGACTGACTAGCGGGAGCGGGGAGCAGTACTTC.

The V and J genes are TRBV28 and TRBJ1-1; TRBD1 might be the D (6 bases). Trimming shortened V by 5 bases and J by 11 bases, and 12 bases separated the two germline ends. CDR3 length: 11 amino acids. From germline, CDR1 is MDHEN and CDR2 SYDVKM. CDR3 sequence: CASSKGQHAFF. CDR3 DNA: TGTGCCAGCAGTAAGGGACAACACGCTTTCTTT. The full variable domain, rest sourced from reference TRBV28 and TRBJ1-1, is DVKVTQSSRYLVKRTGEKVFLECVQDMDHENMFWYRQDPGLGLRLIYFSYDVKMKEKGDIPEGYSVSREKKERFSLILESASTNQTSMYLCASSKGQHAFFGQGTRLTVV.

The chain is built from TRBV28 and TRBJ2-1, with 7 bases fitting TRBD2. Germline CDR1 MDHEN, CDR2 SYDVKM. The CDR3 has 12 residues. V shed 1 base, J shed 9 bases, and the junction held 0 bases outside the gene matches. CDR3 in DNA: TGTGCCAGCAGTTTATCTAGCGGTGAGCAGTTCTTC. This encodes CASSLSSGEQFF.

The J gene is TRBJ2-7, the V gene TRBV2; 12 bases agree with TRBD1. J was trimmed by 7 bases and V by 6 bases; bases with no gene match: 7. The CDR3 runs to 14 residues. Per germline, CDR1 SNHLY and CDR2 FYNNEI. The DNA of the CDR3 is TGTGCCAGCAGACCGGGACAGGGGGCGTTTGAGCAGTACTTC. It encodes CASRPGQGAFEQYF.

The rearrangement links TRBV2 to TRBJ2-7, with D perhaps matching TRBD1 (6 bases). The CDR3 extends over 13 amino acids. With 8 bases removed from V and 5 bases from J, the gap between germline ends came to 16 bases. CDR1 SNHLY and CDR2 FYNNEI come from the germline V gene. The CDR3 protein is CASAQPGVDEQYF. The CDR3 DNA sequence: TGTGCCAGCGCCCAGCCAGGGGTGGACGAGCAGTACTTC.

The genes are TRBV28 and TRBJ2-7; TRBD1 agrees at 9 bases. The CDR3 totals 14 residues. Germline lookup yields CDR1 MDHEN and CDR2 SYDVKM. J was trimmed by 4 bases and V by 3 bases; bases with no gene match: 4. The CDR3 DNA is TGTGCCAGCAGTTTGGAACAGGGGGCATACGAGCAGTACTTC. Protein sequence: CASSLEQGAYEQYF.

The chain carries TRBV25-1 and TRBJ2-6; a weak D match, TRBD1 (5 bases). This CDR3 region has 15 residues. V was pared by 9 bases and J by 6 bases, with 18 bases between. Germline CDR1 and CDR2: MGHDK and SYGVNS. CDR3 residues: CASILRDRAANVLTF. The DNA of the CDR3 is TGTGCCAGTATCCTCAGGGATAGGGCGGCCAACGTCCTGACTTTC. The whole variable domain, remainder taken from reference TRBV25-1 and TRBJ2-6, is EADIYQTPRYLVIGTGKKITLECSQTMGHDKMYWYQQDPGMELHLIHYSYGVNSTEKGDLSSESTVSRIRTEHFPLTLESARPSHTSQYLCASILRDRAANVLTFGAGSRLTVL.

V is TRBV7-9 and J is TRBJ2-1; 11 positions agree with TRBD2. The CDR3 is made up of 16 amino acids. Germline V gene lookup returns CDR1 SEHNR and CDR2 FQNEAQ (reference sequence). J lost 2 bases, V lost 1 base, and 1 base had no gene match. Here the CDR3 DNA reads TGTGCCAGCAGCTTAGAGGGACTAGCGGCCTACAATGAGCAGTTCTTC. Encoded protein: CASSLEGLAAYNEQFF.

The J gene is TRBJ2-3, the V gene TRBV28, with TRBD2 matching over 7 bases. CDR1 is MDHEN, CDR2 SYDVKM, per germline. The V and J ends lost 3 bases and 4 bases, in that order; junction bases with no gene match: 7. CDR3 length equals 15 residues. The CDR3 bases are TGTGCCAGCAGTTTCGCGGGAGTAAACCCAGATACGCAGTATTTT. Translation: CASSFAGVNPDTQYF. Full variable domain (outside the CDR3, taken from reference TRBV28 and TRBJ2-3): DVKVTQSSRYLVKRTGEKVFLECVQDMDHENMFWYRQDPGLGLRLIYFSYDVKMKEKGDIPEGYSVSREKKERFSLILESASTNQTSMYLCASSFAGVNPDTQYFGPGTRLTVL.

V and J are TRBV5-4 and TRBJ2-7; 16 positions agree with TRBD2. CDR1 SGHNT and CDR2 YYREEE come from the germline V gene (reference sequence). This CDR3 spans 16 amino acids. V shed 5 bases, J shed 5 bases, and the junction held 7 bases outside the gene matches. This CDR3 reads CASRSGLAGGPDEQYF. In nucleotides, the CDR3 is TGTGCCAGCAGATCGGGACTAGCGGGAGGGCCGGACGAGCAGTACTTC. Drawing the rest from reference TRBV5-4 and TRBJ2-7, the complete variable domain is ETGVTQSPTHLIKTRGQQVTLRCSSQSGHNTVSWYQQALGQGPQFIFQYYREEENGRGNFPPRFSGLQFPNYSSELNVNALELDDSALYLCASRSGLAGGPDEQYFGPGTRLTVT.

This clone was seen a few times. This chain's CDR3 is CASSLGQGDEKLFF. DNA for the CDR3: TGTGCCAGCAGCTTAGGGCAGGGCGATGAAAAACTGTTTTTT. The rearrangement links TRBV7-9 to TRBJ1-4; weak D call: TRBD1 (5 bases). This CDR3 has 14 residues. V was pared by 1 base and J by 6 bases, with 9 bases between. The germline gives CDR1 SEHNR, CDR2 FQNEAQ (reference sequence).

The chain joins TRBV10-2 to TRBJ2-7, with TRBD1 identical over 7 bases. This CDR3 has 13 residues. From germline, CDR1 is WSHSY and CDR2 SAAADI. V dropped 10 bases and J dropped 0; count of bases not matched to a gene: 6. CDR3 loop: CAISDRLSYEQYF. CDR3 in DNA: TGCGCCATTTCGGACAGGCTCTCCTACGAGCAGTACTTC.

In nucleotides, the CDR3 is TGTGCCAGCAGCGTAGGCAGAGCGGGGTGGGCTAGTAATGAGCAGTTCTTC. It codes for CASSVGRAGWASNEQFF. The rearrangement uses TRBV9 and TRBJ2-1, with 7 bases aligning to TRBD2. This CDR3 has 17 residues. J lost 7 bases, V lost 0 bases, and 13 bases had no gene match. Per the germline V gene, CDR1 is SGDLS and CDR2 is YYNGEE.

This rearrangement joins TRBV30 to TRBJ2-7, with TRBD2 matching over 12 bases. The CDR3 contains 14 residues. The V gene's germline CDR1 is GTSNPN and CDR2 SVGIG (reference sequence). V lost 4 bases and J lost 6; bases outside the gene matches: 7. The CDR3: CAWNELAGGLEQYF. DNA of the CDR3: TGTGCCTGGAACGAACTAGCGGGAGGCCTCGAGCAGTACTTC. The whole variable domain, remainder taken from reference TRBV30 and TRBJ2-7, is SQTIHQWPATLVQPVGSPLSLECTVEGTSNPNLYWYRQAAGRGLQLLFYSVGIGQISSEVPQNLSASRPQDRQFILSSKKLLLSDSGFYLCAWNELAGGLEQYFGPGTRLTVT.